Below, 25 T cell receptor beta chains from the same sample are listed, as sequenced in a study of somatic mutations in cytotoxic T cells in rheumatoid arthritis. The assay was immunoSEQ multiplex PCR, and TCRdb's table has in-frame clones only and misses some. The sample yields 20,000 to 25,000 clones, 65% to 85% seen once. The sample consisted of CD8+ T cells sorted from blood. The receptors stem from an adult with rheumatoid arthritis.

This clone is medium-sized within its sample. The genes are TRBV9 and TRBJ1-5; TRBD1 might be the D (6 bases). CDR3 length: 15 amino acids. Germline loops: CDR1 SGDLS, CDR2 YYNGEE. V lost 0 bases, J lost 1 base, and 8 bases lay in between. The CDR3 is CASSVAQGSNQPQHF. CDR3 DNA: TGTGCCAGCAGCGTAGCACAGGGAAGCAATCAGCCCCAGCATTTT.

In its sample, this clone is medium-sized (0.01 to 0.1%). The chain links TRBV4-1 to TRBJ1-4, with D possibly being TRBD1 (6 bases). Germline V gene sequence: CDR1 MGHRA, CDR2 YSYEKL. Trimming took off 2 bases at V and 6 bases at J, with 13 bases between the two ends. The CDR3 consists of 15 residues. This CDR3 is CASSQQGRTHEKLFF. The DNA for the CDR3 is TGCGCCAGCAGCCAACAGGGGCGTACTCATGAAAAACTGTTTTTT.

This rearrangement joins TRBV4-3 to TRBJ2-1, with D perhaps matching TRBD2 (5 bases). V lost 1 base and J lost 1, with 14 bases in between. This CDR3 has 17 residues. CDR1 is LGHNA and CDR2 is YSLEER in the germline V gene. Here the CDR3 reads CASSQVISGDSYNEQFF. The CDR3 bases are TGCGCCAGCAGCCAAGTTATCTCCGGGGATTCCTACAATGAGCAGTTCTTC.

This clone was observed a few times. V usage is TRBV4-2 and J usage is TRBJ1-1; D not resolved. The CDR3 totals 14 residues. Germline V CDR1 and CDR2: LGHNA, YNFKEQ. V gave up 2 bases and J gave up 1 base, with 8 bases separating them. The CDR3 sequence: CASSQLDANTEAFF. In DNA form, the CDR3 reads TGTGCCAGCAGCCAATTGGACGCGAACACTGAAGCTTTCTTT.

The V gene is TRBV18, the J gene TRBJ2-1; D perhaps matches TRBD2 (6 bases). The germline V and J ends were trimmed by 0 bases and 4 bases, with 13 bases remaining between them. Germline V gene lookup returns CDR1 KGHSH and CDR2 LQKENI. The CDR3 spans 16 residues. The CDR3 DNA is TGTGCCAGCTCACCACCGACGGGAGTGGGGTACAATGAGCAGTTCTTC. Protein product: CASSPPTGVGYNEQFF.

V gene TRBV7-9 combines with J gene TRBJ1-4; D unclear. This CDR3 is built from 15 residues. Germline V gene sequence: CDR1 SEHNR, CDR2 FQNEAQ (reference sequence). V was cut by 4 bases and J by 4 bases, with 13 bases left in between. The CDR3 region has the DNA TGTGCCAGCAGCTCGGGAGGCAGGATTAATGAAAAACTGTTTTTT. Protein sequence: CASSSGGRINEKLFF.

The gene calls are TRBV6-5 and TRBJ1-2; 7 nucleotides match TRBD1. Trimming cost V 3 bases and J 8 bases; bases outside gene matches: 12. Germline V gene sequence: CDR1 MNHEY, CDR2 SVGAGI. This CDR3 spans 15 amino acids. CDR3 nucleotides: TGTGCCAGCAGTTATGCAAGGGGGCGGCGGGGAGGCTACACCTTC. It codes for CASSYARGRRGGYTF.

V usage is TRBV4-1 and J usage is TRBJ1-5; D remains unclear. CDR1 and CDR2 from the germline V gene are MGHRA and YSYEKL. The CDR3 spans 16 residues. Deletions cut 1 base from V and 0 bases from J, with 10 bases between. The CDR3 region has the DNA TGCGCCAGCAGCCAAGGGAGCCTTTATAGCAATCAGCCCCAGCATTTT. As protein: CASSQGSLYSNQPQHF.

This chain connects TRBV2 to TRBJ2-7; the match to TRBD1 covers 8 bases. This CDR3 spans 15 amino acids. Trimming cost V 2 bases and J 7 bases; bases outside gene matches: 10. CDR1 is SNHLY, CDR2 FYNNEI, per germline. CDR3 residues: CASSERKGQEEEQYF. The CDR3 nucleotides read TGTGCCAGCAGTGAAAGGAAGGGACAGGAGGAGGAGCAGTACTTC.

The rearrangement uses TRBV5-4 and TRBJ2-5; 11 bases fit TRBD2. The germline V gene encodes CDR1 SGHNT and CDR2 YYREEE (reference sequence). CDR3 length equals 16 residues. Trimming at V came to 4 bases and at J to 0 bases, leaving 5 bases not matched to a gene. CDR3: CASSQLAGADQETQYF. In nucleotides, the CDR3 is TGTGCCAGCAGCCAACTAGCGGGAGCAGACCAAGAGACCCAGTACTTC. Full variable domain (remainder filled in from reference TRBV5-4 and TRBJ2-5): ETGVTQSPTHLIKTRGQQVTLRCSSQSGHNTVSWYQQALGQGPQFIFQYYREEENGRGNFPPRFSGLQFPNYSSELNVNALELDDSALYLCASSQLAGADQETQYFGPGTRLLVL.

The chain carries TRBV4-1 and TRBJ2-5; D gene uncertain. Germline V CDR1 and CDR2: MGHRA, YSYEKL. This CDR3 contains 15 residues. V lost 1 base to trimming and J lost 10 bases, with 19 bases between them. The CDR3 is CASSQVGLAVKDQYF. Here the CDR3 DNA reads TGCGCCAGCAGCCAAGTGGGTCTGGCTGTCAAGGACCAGTACTTC.

The V gene is TRBV29-1, the J gene TRBJ2-3, with D possibly matching TRBD1 (6 bases). The V and J ends lost 6 bases and 4 bases respectively, with 17 bases between them. CDR1 SQVTM and CDR2 ANQGSEA come from the germline V gene. The CDR3 is 14 residues long. The DNA for the CDR3 is TGCAGCGTCCGGAGGTATACAGGGCCAGATACGCAGTATTTT. The encoded protein is CSVRRYTGPDTQYF.

For the CDR3, the DNA is TGTGCCAGCAGCCGGACAGGGGGCGCGGTTGGCTACACCTTC. Translating gives CASSRTGGAVGYTF. J is TRBJ1-2 and V is TRBV7-9; 11 bases line up with TRBD1. From germline, CDR1 is SEHNR and CDR2 FQNEAQ (reference sequence). With 5 bases clipped from V and 7 bases from J, the junction kept 6 bases outside the gene matches. This CDR3 has 14 residues.

This chain joins TRBV27 and TRBJ2-1, with 9 bases aligning to TRBD2. In germline, CDR1 is MNHEY, CDR2 SMNVEV (reference sequence). The CDR3 runs 15 residues. The V gene end was trimmed by 7 bases and the J gene end by 4 bases; junction bases not matched to a gene: 8. The chain's CDR3 is CASTAGGPSYNEQFF. For the CDR3, the DNA is TGTGCCAGCACGGCGGGAGGGCCCTCTTACAATGAGCAGTTCTTC.

V gene TRBV7-8 combines with J gene TRBJ2-5; 9 bases are shared with TRBD2. The CDR3 covers 16 residues. The germline V gene encodes CDR1 SGHVS and CDR2 FQNEAQ. Losses at the gene ends were 2 bases for V and 4 bases for J; bases not matched to a gene: 8. The CDR3 nucleotides read TGTGCCAGCAGCTTAAGGAGGTCTAGCGGGACAGAGACCCAGTACTTC. Its protein is CASSLRRSSGTETQYF.

This clone was recorded once. The V gene is TRBV7-9, the J gene TRBJ1-1; no clear D. There are 12 residues in the CDR3. Germline CDR1 and CDR2: SEHNR and FQNEAQ (reference sequence). V gave up 7 bases and J gave up 1 base, with 7 bases separating them. DNA for the CDR3: TGTGCCAGCACCCCAAAGAACACTGAAGCTTTCTTT. Its protein is CASTPKNTEAFF.

The gene calls are TRBV19 and TRBJ2-7, with a possible D match to TRBD1 (5 bases). In germline, CDR1 is LNHDA, CDR2 SQIVND (reference sequence). V was trimmed by 3 bases and J by 2 bases, leaving 14 bases between them. This CDR3 has 15 amino acids. CDR3 loop: CASSIRQGTTYEQYF. The CDR3 DNA is TGTGCCAGTAGTATCCGGCAGGGAACCACCTACGAGCAGTACTTC.

This clone was detected only once. V is TRBV25-1 and J is TRBJ1-1; 9 bases map to TRBD1. Looked up from germline, CDR1 is MGHDK and CDR2 is SYGVNS. The J segment lost 11 bases and the V segment lost 4 bases, leaving 14 bases of the junction unmatched. The CDR3 is 15 residues long. The CDR3 reads CASSGQQGAYLTAFF. The CDR3 coding sequence is TGTGCCAGCAGTGGACAACAGGGGGCTTATCTAACGGCTTTCTTT.

V is TRBV6-1 and J is TRBJ2-2; TRBD1 matches at 9 bases. CDR1 and CDR2 (germline): MNHNS, SASEGT. Losses at the gene ends were 4 bases for V and 6 bases for J; bases not matched to a gene: 3. This CDR3 spans 14 amino acids. CDR3: CASSVRQGAGELFF. The CDR3 DNA reads TGTGCCAGCAGTGTAAGACAGGGGGCCGGGGAGCTGTTTTTT.

The chain links TRBV11-2 to TRBJ2-5; no definite D call. V lost 3 bases and J 0 bases, leaving 11 bases between the germline ends. The CDR3 extends over 15 amino acids. Germline CDR1 is SGHAT and CDR2 is FQNNGV. The CDR3 loop is CASSFGSAYQETQYF. The CDR3 DNA follows: TGTGCCAGCAGCTTCGGTTCAGCCTACCAAGAGACCCAGTACTTC.

The chain recombines TRBV29-1 with TRBJ1-2; 9 bases agree with TRBD1. The CDR3 has 12 amino acids. J was trimmed by 8 bases and V by 7 bases; bases with no gene match: 8. In germline, CDR1 is SQVTM, CDR2 ANQGSEA. In DNA, the CDR3 is TGCAGCGGACGGGACAGGGATCGAGGCTACACCTTC. Residues: CSGRDRDRGYTF.

The chain links TRBV7-9 to TRBJ2-5; weak D call: TRBD1 (6 bases). The germline V gene encodes CDR1 SEHNR and CDR2 FQNEAQ (reference sequence). The V end lost 4 bases, the J end lost 1 base, and 10 bases lay between the germline ends. This CDR3 spans 14 amino acids. CDR3 amino acids: CASSSDRSQETQYF. DNA of the CDR3: TGTGCCAGCAGCTCTGACAGGAGCCAAGAGACCCAGTACTTC. The variable domain in full, completed from reference TRBV7-9 and TRBJ2-5, reads DTGVSQNPRHKITKRGQNVTFRCDPISEHNRLYWYRQTLGQGPEFLTYFQNEAQLEKSRLLSDRFSAERPKGSFSTLEIQRTEQGDSAMYLCASSSDRSQETQYFGPGTRLLVL.

V and J are TRBV10-3 and TRBJ2-7; D is perhaps TRBD2 (6 bases). This CDR3 is built from 14 residues. Per the germline V gene, CDR1 is ENHRY and CDR2 is SYGVKD. V gave up 3 bases and J gave up 4 bases, with 13 bases separating them. CDR3 in amino acids: CAISEETSSYEQYF. For the CDR3, the DNA is TGTGCCATCAGTGAAGAGACTAGTTCATACGAGCAGTACTTC.

This clone came up a few times. V gene TRBV7-6 combines with J gene TRBJ1-5; the D is unclear. Germline CDR1 and CDR2: SGHVS and FNYEAQ. The CDR3 extends over 13 amino acids. V gave up 1 base and J gave up 7 bases, with 8 bases separating them. The DNA for the CDR3 is TGTGCCAGCAGCTTAGAAGAAGGACAGCCCCAGCATTTT. Translating it yields CASSLEEGQPQHF.

The chain combines TRBV6-5 with TRBJ1-2; 7 bases align to TRBD1. The ends lost 7 bases at V and 6 bases at J; junction bases unmatched: 5. The CDR3 length is 12 residues. Germline V gene sequence: CDR1 MNHEY, CDR2 SVGAGI. The CDR3 protein is CASNDRANGYTF. CDR3 bases: TGTGCCAGCAACGACAGGGCCAATGGCTACACCTTC.